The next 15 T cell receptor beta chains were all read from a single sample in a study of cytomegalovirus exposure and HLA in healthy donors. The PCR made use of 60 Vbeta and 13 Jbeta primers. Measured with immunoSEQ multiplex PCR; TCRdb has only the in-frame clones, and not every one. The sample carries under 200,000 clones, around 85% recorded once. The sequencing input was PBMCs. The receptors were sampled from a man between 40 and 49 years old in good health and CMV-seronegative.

CDR3: CASSQEIGNNEQFF. CDR3 coding DNA: TGCGCCAGCAGCCAAGAAATTGGCAACAATGAGCAGTTCTTC. This sequence joins TRBV4-3 and TRBJ2-1; no firm D call. The germline CDR1 and CDR2 sequences are LGHNA and YSLEER. This CDR3 has 14 amino acids. Trimming removed 0 bases from V and 5 bases from J, with 8 bases in between.

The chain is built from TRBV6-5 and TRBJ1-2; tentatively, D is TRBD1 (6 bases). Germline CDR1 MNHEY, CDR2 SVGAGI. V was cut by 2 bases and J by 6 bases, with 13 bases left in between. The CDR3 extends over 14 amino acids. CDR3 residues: CASSYRGRGNGYTF. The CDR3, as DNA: TGTGCCAGCAGTTACCGGGGCAGGGGCAATGGCTACACCTTC.

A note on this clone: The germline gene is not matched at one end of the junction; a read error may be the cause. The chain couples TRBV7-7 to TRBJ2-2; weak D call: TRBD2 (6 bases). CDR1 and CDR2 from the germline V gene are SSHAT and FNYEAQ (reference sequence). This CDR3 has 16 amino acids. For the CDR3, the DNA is TGTGCTAGCAGCTTAACGGCGGGGTTGAACACCGGGGAGCTGTTTTTT. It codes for CASSLTAGLNTGELFF. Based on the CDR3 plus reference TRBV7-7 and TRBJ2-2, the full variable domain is GAGVSQSPRYKVTKRGQDVTLRCDPISSHATLYWYQQALGQGPEFLTYFNYEAQPDKSGLPSDRFSAERPEGSISTLTIQRTEQRDSAMYRCASSLTAGLNTGELFFGEGSRLTVL.

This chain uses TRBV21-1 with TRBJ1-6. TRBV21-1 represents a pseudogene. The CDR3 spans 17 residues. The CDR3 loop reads CASSPHHTWETNSPLHF. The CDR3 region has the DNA TGTGCCAGCAGCCCTCACCACACCTGGGAGACAAATTCACCCCTCCACTTT.

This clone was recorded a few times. The CDR3 DNA reads TGTGCCAGCAGCGTTACGGGCGGGGAGCTGTTTTTT. Protein sequence: CASSVTGGELFF. This chain joins TRBV9 and TRBJ2-2, with D unclear. The CDR3 runs to 12 residues. The V end was cut by 2 bases, the J end by 7 bases, with 6 bases between. Germline values: CDR1 SGDLS, CDR2 YYNGEE.

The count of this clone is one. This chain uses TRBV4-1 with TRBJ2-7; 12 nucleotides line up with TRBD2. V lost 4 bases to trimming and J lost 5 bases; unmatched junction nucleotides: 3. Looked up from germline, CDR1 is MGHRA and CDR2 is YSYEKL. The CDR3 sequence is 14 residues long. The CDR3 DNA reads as TGCGCCAGCAGCCCAAGACTAGCGGGGGACGAGCAGTACTTC. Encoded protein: CASSPRLAGDEQYF.

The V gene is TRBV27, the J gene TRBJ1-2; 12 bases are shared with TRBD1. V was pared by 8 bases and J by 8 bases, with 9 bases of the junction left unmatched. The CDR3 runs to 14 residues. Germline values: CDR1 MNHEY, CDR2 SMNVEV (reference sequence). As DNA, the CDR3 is TGTGCCAGCGCCCCAGGGACAGGGGGCCGGGGCTACACCTTC. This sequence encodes CASAPGTGGRGYTF.

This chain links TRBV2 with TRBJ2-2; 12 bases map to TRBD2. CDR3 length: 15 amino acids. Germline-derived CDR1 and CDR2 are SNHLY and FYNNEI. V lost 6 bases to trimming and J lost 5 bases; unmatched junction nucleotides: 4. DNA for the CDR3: TGTGCCAGCAGGGGAGGGACTAGCGGGACCGGGGAGCTGTTTTTT. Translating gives CASRGGTSGTGELFF.

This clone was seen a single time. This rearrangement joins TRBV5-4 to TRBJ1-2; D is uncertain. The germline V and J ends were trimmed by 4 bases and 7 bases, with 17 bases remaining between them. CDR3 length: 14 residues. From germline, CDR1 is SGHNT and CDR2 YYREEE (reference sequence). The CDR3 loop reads CASSRDDGRGGYTF. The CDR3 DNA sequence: TGTGCCAGCAGCCGCGATGATGGGCGGGGTGGCTACACCTTC.

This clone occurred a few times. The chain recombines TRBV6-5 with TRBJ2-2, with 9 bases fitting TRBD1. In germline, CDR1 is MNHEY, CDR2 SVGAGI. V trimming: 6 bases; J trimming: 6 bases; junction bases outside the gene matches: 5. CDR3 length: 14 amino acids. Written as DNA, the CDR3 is TGTGCCAGCAGGGCGACAGGGGGGGCCGGGGAGCTGTTTTTT. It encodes CASRATGGAGELFF.

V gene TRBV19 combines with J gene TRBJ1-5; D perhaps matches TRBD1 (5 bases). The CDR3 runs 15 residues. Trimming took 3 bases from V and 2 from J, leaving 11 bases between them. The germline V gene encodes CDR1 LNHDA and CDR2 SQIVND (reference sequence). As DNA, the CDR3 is TGTGCCAGTAGTATTAAACAGGCGGGCAATCAGCCCCAGCATTTT. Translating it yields CASSIKQAGNQPQHF.

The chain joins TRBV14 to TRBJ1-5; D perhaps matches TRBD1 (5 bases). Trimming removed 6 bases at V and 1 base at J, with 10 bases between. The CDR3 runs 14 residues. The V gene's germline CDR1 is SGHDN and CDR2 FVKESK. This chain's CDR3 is CASRRTGSNQPQHF. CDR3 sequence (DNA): TGTGCCAGCAGACGTACAGGAAGCAATCAGCCCCAGCATTTT.

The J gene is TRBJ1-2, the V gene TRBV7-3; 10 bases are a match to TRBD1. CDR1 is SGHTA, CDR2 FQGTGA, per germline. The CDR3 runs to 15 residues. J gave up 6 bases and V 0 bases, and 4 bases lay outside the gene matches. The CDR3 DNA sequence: TGTGCCAGCAGCTTAACGGACAGGGGGAGCAATGGCTACACCTTC. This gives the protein CASSLTDRGSNGYTF.

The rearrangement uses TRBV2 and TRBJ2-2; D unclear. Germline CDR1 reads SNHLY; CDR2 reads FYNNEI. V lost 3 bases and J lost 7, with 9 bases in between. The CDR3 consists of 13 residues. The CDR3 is CASSDGAHGELFF. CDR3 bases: TGTGCCAGCAGTGACGGAGCCCACGGGGAGCTGTTTTTT.

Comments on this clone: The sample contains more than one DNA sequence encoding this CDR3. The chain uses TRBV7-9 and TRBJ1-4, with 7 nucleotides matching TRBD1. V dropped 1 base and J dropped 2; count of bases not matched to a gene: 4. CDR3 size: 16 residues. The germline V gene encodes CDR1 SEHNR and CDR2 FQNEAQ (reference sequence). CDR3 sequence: CASSLGTGATNEKLFF. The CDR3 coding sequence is TGTGCCAGCAGCTTAGGAACAGGGGCTACTAATGAAAAACTGTTTTTT.